This T cell receptor (beta chain) was found in a study of T cell repertoires in cytomegalovirus infection. Study-wide background: Both CMV infection and a matching HLA type were indicated by public TCR beta signatures.

This clonotype was seen a few times. What it binds is unknown. The CDR3 extends over 12 amino acids. Germline CDR1 is SGHTA and CDR2 is FQGNSA. V was clipped by 4 bases and J by 9 bases, with 12 bases between them. TCRdb passed the reads through MiXCR, listing each CDR3 protein once. The repertoire consists of hundreds of thousands of distinct CDR3 sequences, with around a third occurring once and the leading ten covering 15% to 20%. The sequence was obtained from a human donor in good health (CMV status not recorded). Some clones in this sample may be carry-over from other donors' samples. This rearrangement joins TRBV7-2 to TRBJ1-2; D is undetermined. This material consisted of cultured PBMCs, taken from culture after CMV antigen stimulation. The CDR3 loop reads CASSSNPRRYTF. The CDR3 DNA reads as TGTGCCAGCAGCTCCAACCCCCGCCGCTACACCTTC.